This T cell receptor beta chain was retrieved from a study of blood T cell repertoires in COVID-19. Trimming stripped 4 bases from V and 5 bases from J, with 24 bases between. Looked up from germline, CDR1 is LGHDT and CDR2 is YNNKEL (reference sequence). This CDR3 comprises 18 residues. Clones were sequenced by immunoSEQ multiplex PCR, and TCRdb holds only the in-frame ones, with some missing. The data contain 110,000 to 150,000 clones, about nine tenths of them singletons. This clone came up once. Sequenced sample: PBMCs or T cells enriched from blood (not recorded which). This chain connects TRBV3-1 (or the pseudogene TRBV3-2) to TRBJ2-1, with D perhaps matching TRBD2 (6 bases). The origin of this receptor is a man between 50 and 59 years old who had recovered from COVID-19. CDR3 bases: TGTGCCAGCAGCCTTATCTCATATGGACTACCCGGCGACAATGAGCAGTTCTTC. This translates into CASSLISYGLPGDNEQFF.